The 8 T cell receptor beta chains below come from one sample, sequenced in a study of T cells expressing NK-cell markers. Reanalyzing the 5' RACE reads, TCRdb keeps one entry per CDR3 protein, without DNA. The listing contains fewer than 400,000 distinct CDR3 sequences. The sequencing sample was made of blood T cells: a sorted CD56 or NKG2C T cell subset, CD4+ or CD8+ T cells, or bulk PBMC T cells (not recorded which). Source of these receptors: a woman between 50 and 59 years old in good health.

The rearrangement joins TRBV11-2 to TRBJ1-1. Looked up from germline, CDR1 is SGHAT and CDR2 is FQNNGV. This CDR3 region has 17 residues. The CDR3 region is CASSPNRVPGGGTEAFF.

CDR3 sequence: CASSPSGRGDTQYF. This chain connects TRBV7-3 to TRBJ2-3; TCRdb selects TRBD2, and the lack of DNA leaves this call unchecked. The CDR3 covers 14 residues. CDR1 is SGHTA, CDR2 FQGTGA, per germline.

The chain carries TRBV5-5 and TRBJ2-5; TCRdb's D call of TRBD1 is untestable without DNA. CDR1 is SGHKS, CDR2 YYEKEE, per germline (reference sequence). The CDR3 length is 16 residues. This chain's CDR3 is CASSLVWTGEEETQYF.

The chain is built from TRBV4-1 and TRBJ2-5. Germline V gene sequence: CDR1 MGHRA, CDR2 YSYEKL. The CDR3 runs to 15 residues. This CDR3 reads CASSQDSATEETQYF.

The CDR3 spells CASSDRGAGVSDTQYF. This chain links TRBV11-2 with TRBJ2-3; TCRdb's D call of TRBD2 is untestable without DNA. The germline gives CDR1 SGHAT, CDR2 FQNNGV. There are 16 residues in the CDR3.

The rearrangement uses TRBV6-5 and TRBJ2-3; TCRdb designates TRBD2, a call that cannot be tested without DNA. Germline loops: CDR1 MNHEY, CDR2 SVGAGI. The CDR3 has 15 amino acids. Here the CDR3 reads CASSPGEGTRNTQYF.

The V and J genes are TRBV7-6 and TRBJ2-3; TCRdb's D call of TRBD1 is untestable without DNA. The CDR3 spans 15 residues. Germline CDR1 and CDR2: SGHVS and FNYEAQ. Here the CDR3 reads CASSLTPLMTDTQYF.

V gene TRBV4-2 combines with J gene TRBJ1-5. The germline gives CDR1 LGHNA, CDR2 YNFKEQ. There are 16 residues in the CDR3. This CDR3 reads CASSPRGVPAEQPQHF.